This T cell receptor beta chain was captured by sequencing in a study of T cell repertoires in aging, cancer and after chemotherapy. Study results and limitations: Compared with age-matched healthy donors, untreated hematological or solid cancer patients showed higher blood TCR clonality. Rebound thymic output was suggested by rising median generation probability during chemotherapy in each cancer cohort. Loss of evenness, beyond lost richness, contributed to age-related TCR diversity decline in cancer patients.

On this clonotype itself: Its antigen is undetermined.

Amplification of TCR beta used genomic DNA extracted from peripheral blood. A mixed TRB-A/B primer pool amplified rearranged TRB by multiplex touch-down PCR. From the multiplex PCR reads, TCRdb called clonotypes with MiXCR, one entry per CDR3 protein. The profile shows about 5,700 distinct CDR3 sequences, around two fifths of them singletons. There are 18 residues in the CDR3. The V end was cut by 7 bases, the J end by 0 bases, with 23 bases between. CDR1 and CDR2 from the germline V gene are PRHDT and FYEKMQ (reference sequence). The sequencing input was blood. The TCR comes from a human donor in good health. The V gene is TRBV13, the J gene TRBJ2-3; D is perhaps TRBD2 (6 bases). CDR3: CASILRADSGYSTDTQYF. CDR3 in DNA: TGTGCCAGCATCCTCCGGGCTGACAGCGGGTACAGCACAGATACGCAGTATTTT.